This T cell receptor (beta chain) was retrieved from a study of blood T cell repertoires in COVID-19. Study information: Samples came from the United States, Italy and Spain, spanning acute and convalescent COVID-19. The cDNA or gDNA used as material had been derived from T cells, B-cell-depleted T cells, or PBMCs.

Authors' analysis steps: Reference gene primers were amplified, and this amplification served to estimate nucleated cell counts. The method was immunoSEQ multiplex PCR; TCRdb's version includes in-frame clones alone and lacks a portion of them. The V and J calls and the clone size are those of that table, but D and trimming were determined from the DNA. The sample shows roughly 62,000 clones, 70% to 85% of them seen only once. V was trimmed by 5 bases and J by 4 bases, leaving 9 bases between them. Germline CDR1 is GTSNPN and CDR2 is SVGIG (reference sequence). The CDR3 loop spans 11 amino acids. The chain joins TRBV30 to TRBJ2-7; D is possibly TRBD1 (5 bases). The sequenced sample was peripheral blood. The TCR comes from a man aged 55-75 years with acute or convalescent COVID-19. CDR3 nucleotides: TGTGCCTGGGGGGCCGTATACGAGCAGTACTTC. Its protein product is CAWGAVYEQYF.